This T cell receptor (beta chain) came from a study of spatial heterogeneity in lung cancer (dated by TCRdb to between 2018 and 2021). Background for the entire study: Beta-chain transcripts were consistently detected in greater numbers than alpha-chain transcripts, which likely reflected higher beta-chain transcript abundance. In the raw uncorrected reads, each unique combination of TCR and UMI appeared more than ten times on average. At surgery, over 200 tumor regions, around 67 matched nontumor lung samples and 56 PBMC samples were TCR-sequenced for both alpha and beta chains. TCR alpha and beta repertoires were quantitatively compared across multiple tumor regions, matched nontumor lung and blood in non-small cell lung cancer. In tumor regions, TCR transcript counts showed a strong correlation with a T cell transcriptional module score from matched bulk RNA-seq. The study linked features of the TCR repertoire to counts of nonsynonymous mutations, which were determined by whole-exome sequencing of tumor tissue.

To prepare the library, 5' RACE was applied. Sequenced using a NextSeq 500. In the TCR library protocol, a unique molecular identifier was attached to each TCR cDNA molecule so that PCR and sequencing errors could be corrected. The paper's processing steps were these. Decombinator tools were used for TCR identification, UMI-based error correction and CDR3 extraction. TCRs above a frequency of 2 per 1,000, corresponding to the top 1% of the tumor frequency distribution, were defined as expanded. Expanded tumor TCRs statistically deemed absent (corrected P<0.05) from at least one tumor region were classed as regional, and all other expanded tumor TCRs were classed as ubiquitous. Renyi diversity was computed with the R vegan package after each repertoire had been subsampled 100 times to 5,000 TCRs. CDR3 similarity networks were built from amino acid triplet string-kernel similarity, connecting CDR3s with pairwise similarity above 0.82. TCRdb reprocessing: public reads trimmed at Q25 with fastp, clones called with MiXCR, in-frame beta chains kept. CDR3 protein duplicates are merged, each entry listing the most common genes and DNA. These V and J calls derive from TCRdb rather than the authors' analysis. This sample holds about 22,000 distinct CDR3 sequences; roughly 9% were observed only once. The top ten clonotypes cover almost 8% of the sample.

Trimming accounts for 4 bases at V and 6 bases at J, while the number of junction bases matched to no gene is 5. From the cysteine up to the phenylalanine, the CDR3 has a length of 15 residues. CDR3 DNA is the only sequence kept; it has 45 bases, read in frame from the first base. The germline V gene gives CDR1 as MGHRA and CDR2 as YSYEKL. Beyond this particular receptor, the publication reports: Counts of ubiquitous and regional expanded TCRs were found to correlate with counts of ubiquitous and regional nonsynonymous mutations, respectively. TCR-seq coverage of tumor T cells was estimated at only around 7% for alpha chains and around 14% for beta chains. The tumor nonsynonymous mutation count correlated with the number of expanded intratumoral alpha and beta TCRs. Confirming at a functional level the hypothesis that regional TCRs recognize regional mutations was considered to require additional single-cell paired TCR alpha and beta sequencing.

What the time point label conveys for this sample: sample taken at primary tumor resection. Donors were some 78 patients with early-stage, untreated non-small cell lung cancer from the lung TRACERx cohort. Without any cell sorting, TCR sequencing was performed on whole RNA extracted either from tumor and nontumor lung tissue or from cryopreserved PBMC samples. Only patients with enough RNA available from two or more tumor regions were chosen for TCR sequencing. A lung pathologist reviewed the tumor and adjacent nontumor lung specimens before the specimens were selected. At least ten counts were recorded for this clonotype. Its antigen target is currently unknown. Base qualities are missing; no much larger clone stands one base away.

This clonotype was obtained from a male donor with early-stage non-small cell lung cancer. The sequenced sample was lung tumor tissue, obtained at surgery. Here the chain combines TRBV4-1 and TRBJ2-2; the central 10 bases match TRBD1. The CDR3 reads as follows: CASSLGTGEAGELFF. At the DNA level, the sequence is TGCGCCAGCAGCCTTGGGACAGGGGAGGCCGGGGAGCTGTTTTTT.